This TCR beta chain was recovered during a study of blood T cell repertoires in COVID-19. Study-wide background: Collection of acute and convalescent COVID-19 samples took place in the United States, Italy and Spain. T cells, B-cell-depleted T cells, or PBMCs provided the cDNA or gDNA that served as material.

Profiling relied on immunoSEQ multiplex PCR, and the TCRdb table lists in-frame clones only, not all of them. The sample includes roughly 300,000 clones, 70% to 90% of them seen just once. This CDR3 contains 15 residues. The V end was cut by 5 bases, the J end by 6 bases, with 17 bases between. The germline CDR1 and CDR2 sequences are SNHLY and FYNNEI. Source material: PBMCs or T cells enriched from blood (not recorded which). This receptor was obtained from a woman in her thirties who had recovered from COVID-19. The V and J genes are TRBV2 and TRBJ1-5; maybe TRBD1 (6 bases). CDR3 in DNA: TGTGCCAGCAGTCTGGACAGTCAGGCGGGTCAGCCCCAGCATTTT. Translated, it gives CASSLDSQAGQPQHF.